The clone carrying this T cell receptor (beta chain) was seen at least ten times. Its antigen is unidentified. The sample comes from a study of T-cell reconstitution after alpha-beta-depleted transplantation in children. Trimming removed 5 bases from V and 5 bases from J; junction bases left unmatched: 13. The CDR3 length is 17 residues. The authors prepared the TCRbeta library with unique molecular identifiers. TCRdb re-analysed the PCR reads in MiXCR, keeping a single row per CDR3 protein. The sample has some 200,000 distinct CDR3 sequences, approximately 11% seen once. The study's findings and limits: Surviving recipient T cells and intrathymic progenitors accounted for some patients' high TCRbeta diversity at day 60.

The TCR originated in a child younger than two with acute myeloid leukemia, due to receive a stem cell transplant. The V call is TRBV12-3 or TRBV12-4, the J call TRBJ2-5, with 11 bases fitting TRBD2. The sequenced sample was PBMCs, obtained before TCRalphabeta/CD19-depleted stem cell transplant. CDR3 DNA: TGTGCCAGCAGTGATGGCCTACTAGCGGGAGAGGGGGAGACCCAGTACTTC. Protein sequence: CASSDGLLAGEGETQYF.